This T cell receptor beta chain was sequenced during a study of graft-versus-host responses after intestinal transplantation. Study at large: Every one of the recipients received anti-thymocyte globulin induction and afterwards took tacrolimus and steroids for roughly three years. Points from the study as a whole: Allograft clonal ratios (graft-versus-host to host-versus-graft) were high in patients who had graft-donor T cell macrochimerism. Among recipient marrow samples, GvH clones were found; some appeared first in ileum or blood.

In germline, CDR1 is SNHLY, CDR2 FYNNEI. The CDR3 covers 13 residues. The trim removed 9 bases at V and 7 bases at J, leaving 7 bases unmatched. TCRdb's copy holds only in-frame clones and misses some; the assay was immunoSEQ multiplex PCR. The sample holds over 120,000 clones, about nine tenths seen once. About this clone itself: Antigen unknown.

This clonotype was obtained from a human donor who received an intestinal transplant. This sequence joins TRBV2 and TRBJ2-7; 12 nucleotides line up with TRBD2. This material consisted of unstimulated CD4+ T cells sorted from spleen or lymph node cells, taken before intestinal transplant. The CDR3 reads CASRTSGAEEQYF. In DNA form, the CDR3 reads TGTGCCAGTCGGACTAGCGGGGCGGAGGAGCAGTACTTC.